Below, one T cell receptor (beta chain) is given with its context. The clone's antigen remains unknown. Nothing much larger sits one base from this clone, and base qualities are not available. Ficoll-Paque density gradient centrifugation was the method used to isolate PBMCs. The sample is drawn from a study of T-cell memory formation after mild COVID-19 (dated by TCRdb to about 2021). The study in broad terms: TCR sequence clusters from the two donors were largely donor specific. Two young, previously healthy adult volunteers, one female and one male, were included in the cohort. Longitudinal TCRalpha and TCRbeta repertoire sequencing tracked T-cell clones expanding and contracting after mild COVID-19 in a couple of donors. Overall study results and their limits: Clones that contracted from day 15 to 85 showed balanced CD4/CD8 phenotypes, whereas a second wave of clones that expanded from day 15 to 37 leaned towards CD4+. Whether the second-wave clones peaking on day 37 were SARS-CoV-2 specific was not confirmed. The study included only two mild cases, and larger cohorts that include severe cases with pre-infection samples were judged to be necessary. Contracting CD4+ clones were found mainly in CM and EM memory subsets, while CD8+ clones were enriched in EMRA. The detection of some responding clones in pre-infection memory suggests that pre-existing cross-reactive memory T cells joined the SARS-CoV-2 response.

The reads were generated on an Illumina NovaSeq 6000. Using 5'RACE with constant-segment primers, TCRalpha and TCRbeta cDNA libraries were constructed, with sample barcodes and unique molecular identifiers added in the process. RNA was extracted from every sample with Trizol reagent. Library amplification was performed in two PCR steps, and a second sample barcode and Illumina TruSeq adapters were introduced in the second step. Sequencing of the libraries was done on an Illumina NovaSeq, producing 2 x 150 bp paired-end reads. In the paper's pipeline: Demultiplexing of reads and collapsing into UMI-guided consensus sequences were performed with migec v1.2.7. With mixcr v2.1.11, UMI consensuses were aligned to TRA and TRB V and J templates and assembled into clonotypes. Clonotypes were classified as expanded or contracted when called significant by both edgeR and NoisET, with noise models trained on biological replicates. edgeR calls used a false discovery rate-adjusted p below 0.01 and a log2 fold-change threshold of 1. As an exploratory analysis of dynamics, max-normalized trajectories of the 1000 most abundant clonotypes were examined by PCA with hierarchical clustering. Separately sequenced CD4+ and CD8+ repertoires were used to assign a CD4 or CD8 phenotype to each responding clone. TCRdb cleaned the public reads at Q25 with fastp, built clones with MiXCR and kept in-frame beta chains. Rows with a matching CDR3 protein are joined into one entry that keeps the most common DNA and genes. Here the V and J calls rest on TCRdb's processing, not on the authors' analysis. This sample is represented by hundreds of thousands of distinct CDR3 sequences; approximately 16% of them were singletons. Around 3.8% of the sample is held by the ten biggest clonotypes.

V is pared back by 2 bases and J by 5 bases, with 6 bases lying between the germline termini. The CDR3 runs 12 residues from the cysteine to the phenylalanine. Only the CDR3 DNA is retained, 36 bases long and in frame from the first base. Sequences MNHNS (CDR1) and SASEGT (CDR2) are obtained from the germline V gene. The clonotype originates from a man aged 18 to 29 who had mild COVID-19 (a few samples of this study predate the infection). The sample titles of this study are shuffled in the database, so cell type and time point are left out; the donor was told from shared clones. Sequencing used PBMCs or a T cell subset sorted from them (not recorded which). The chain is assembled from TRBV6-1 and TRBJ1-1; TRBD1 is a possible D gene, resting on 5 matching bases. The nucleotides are TGTGCCAGCAGTGAATGGGGGACTGAAGCTTTCTTT. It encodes CASSEWGTEAFF.